The 20 T cell receptor beta chains reported below all come from one sample, sequenced in a study of blood T cell repertoires in COVID-19. TCRdb keeps only in-frame clones here, not all; method: immunoSEQ multiplex PCR. The data show about 110,000 clones, with less than 80% seen just once and under 25% held by the top ten. The source material was peripheral blood. Receptors were obtained from a man aged 70 or older with active or convalescent COVID-19.

The CDR3 nucleotides are TGTGCCAGTAGTAGGGACTTGAGCTCCTACAATGAGCAGTTCTTC. Its protein product is CASSRDLSSYNEQFF. J is TRBJ2-1 and V is TRBV19, with D possibly being TRBD2 (6 bases). CDR1 is LNHDA, CDR2 SQIVND, per germline (reference sequence). Deletions cut 4 bases from V and 0 bases from J, with 10 bases between. This CDR3 contains 15 residues. Using reference TRBV19 and TRBJ2-1 for the parts outside the CDR3, the full variable domain is DGGITQSPKYLFRKEGQNVTLSCEQNLNHDAMYWYRQDPGQGLRLIYYSQIVNDFQKGDIAEGYSVSREKKESFPLTVTSAQKNPTAFYLCASSRDLSSYNEQFFGPGTRLTVL.

This clone was detected once. The chain has TRBV6-5 and TRBJ2-1; 8 bases agree with TRBD1. Looked up from germline, CDR1 is MNHEY and CDR2 is SVGAGI. The CDR3 is 15 residues long. V shed 6 bases and J 0 bases; nucleotides not matched to a gene: 4. This chain's CDR3 is CASRRTGSSYNEQFF. The CDR3 DNA is TGTGCCAGCAGGAGGACAGGGAGCTCCTACAATGAGCAGTTCTTC.

CDR3 DNA: TGTGCCAGCAGCCAAATACAGGTTCAAGAGACCCAGTACTTC. Translation: CASSQIQVQETQYF. The chain combines TRBV14 with TRBJ2-5; maybe TRBD1 (5 bases). The CDR3 has 14 amino acids. V was cut by 2 bases and J by 2 bases, with 9 bases left in between. CDR1 and CDR2 from the germline V gene are SGHDN and FVKESK.

In this sample, this clone turned up once. V gene TRBV7-3 combines with J gene TRBJ2-3; TRBD2 aligns across 7 bases. CDR1 and CDR2 from the germline V gene are SGHTA and FQGTGA. The CDR3 extends over 14 amino acids. V shed 4 bases and J 3 bases; nucleotides not matched to a gene: 4. The CDR3 protein is CASSSRTRTDTQYF. CDR3 nucleotide sequence: TGTGCCAGCAGCTCCCGGACTAGGACAGATACGCAGTATTTT.

V gene TRBV20-1 combines with J gene TRBJ2-7; perhaps TRBD1 as D (5 bases). Trimming removed 4 bases at V and 6 bases at J, with 10 bases between. The CDR3 consists of 11 residues. CDR1 is DFQATT, CDR2 SNEGSKA, per germline (reference sequence). The CDR3 coding sequence is TGCAGTGCTATGGACATCCGCGAGCAGTACTTC. Its protein is CSAMDIREQYF.

The table lists this clone with a count of one. The chain couples TRBV7-2 to TRBJ2-3, with 14 positions matching TRBD2. The V segment lost 5 bases and the J segment 2 bases; nucleotides outside the gene matches: 6. Looked up from germline, CDR1 is SGHTA and CDR2 is FQGNSA. The CDR3 runs 17 residues. The CDR3 bases are TGTGCCAGCAGCACCCGGACTAGCGGGAGGAACACAGATACGCAGTATTTT. Translating gives CASSTRTSGRNTDTQYF.

The chain carries TRBV27 and TRBJ2-7, with 10 bases fitting TRBD2. CDR1 MNHEY and CDR2 SMNVEV come from the germline V gene (reference sequence). There are 15 residues in the CDR3. V was clipped by 8 bases and J by 2 bases; unmatched bases: 9. CDR3 coding DNA: TGTGCCAGCCGCTTTCGGACTAGCGGAGCCTACGAGCAGTACTTC. Protein sequence: CASRFRTSGAYEQYF.

The chain is built from TRBV3-1 (or the pseudogene TRBV3-2) and TRBJ2-1; 9 positions agree with TRBD1. CDR3 length equals 15 residues. V lost 4 bases to trimming and J lost 2 bases; unmatched junction nucleotides: 3. Looked up from germline, CDR1 is LGHDT and CDR2 is YNNKEL (reference sequence). The CDR3 loop is CASSLTGGTYNEQFF. The DNA for the CDR3 is TGTGCCAGCAGCCTAACAGGGGGCACCTACAATGAGCAGTTCTTC.

This chain uses TRBV6-5 with TRBJ1-4, with D possibly TRBD1 on 6 matching bases. V shed 8 bases and J shed 6 bases, with 10 bases lying between them. The length of the CDR3 is 12 residues. The germline gives CDR1 MNHEY, CDR2 SVGAGI. For the CDR3, the DNA is TGTGCCAGCCAGGGGATAGATGAAAAACTGTTTTTT. This sequence encodes CASQGIDEKLFF.

The CDR3 coding sequence is TGCGCCAGCAGCGGAGGACTAGCTCCGGCCGGGGAGCTGTTTTTT. As protein: CASSGGLAPAGELFF. The chain links TRBV5-1 to TRBJ2-2; 8 bases map to TRBD2. This CDR3 is 15 amino acids long. Losses at the gene ends were 4 bases for V and 6 bases for J; bases not matched to a gene: 8. Germline values: CDR1 SGHRS, CDR2 YFSETQ.

The genes are TRBV4-2 and TRBJ2-3, with 10 bases aligning to TRBD2. The CDR3 is 16 residues long. CDR1 LGHNA and CDR2 YNFKEQ come from the germline V gene. V lost 0 bases to trimming and J lost 3 bases; unmatched junction nucleotides: 3. The CDR3 coding sequence is TGTGCCAGCAGCCAAGATCCTAGCGGGGGTACAGATACGCAGTATTTT. Its protein is CASSQDPSGGTDTQYF.

The V gene is TRBV10-3, the J gene TRBJ1-5, with no clear D. The V end was cut by 3 bases, the J end by 3 bases, with 3 bases between. Germline V gene sequence: CDR1 ENHRY, CDR2 SYGVKD. This CDR3 is built from 12 residues. The CDR3 here is CAISDNNQPQHF. The CDR3 coding sequence is TGTGCCATCAGTGACAACAATCAGCCCCAGCATTTT.

The chain carries TRBV2 and TRBJ1-2; 7 bases are a match to TRBD1. CDR1 and CDR2 (germline): SNHLY, FYNNEI. The CDR3 runs to 13 residues. V lost 3 bases and J lost 6; bases outside the gene matches: 4. CDR3 residues: CASSDRGVNGYTF. CDR3 coding DNA: TGTGCCAGCAGTGACAGGGGGGTTAATGGCTACACCTTC.

This chain connects TRBV27 to TRBJ2-2, with 9 bases lining up with TRBD2. Trimming removed 4 bases from V and 1 base from J; junction bases left unmatched: 4. The CDR3 extends over 16 amino acids. In germline, CDR1 is MNHEY, CDR2 SMNVEV (reference sequence). DNA of the CDR3: TGTGCCAGCAGTTCTGGACTAGCGAGGAACACCGGGGAGCTGTTTTTT. Translating gives CASSSGLARNTGELFF.

The CDR3 spells CASSPNIALNYGYTF. Here the CDR3 DNA reads TGTGCCAGCTCACCGAACATAGCCCTCAACTATGGCTACACCTTC. V and J are TRBV18 and TRBJ1-2; D remains unclear. V was clipped by 3 bases and J by 2 bases, with 13 bases between them. The CDR3 sequence is 15 residues long. From germline, CDR1 is KGHSH and CDR2 LQKENI.

The rearrangement links TRBV3-1 (or the pseudogene TRBV3-2) to TRBJ2-3; TRBD1 is a possible D gene (5 bases). CDR1 is LGHDT and CDR2 is YNNKEL in the germline V gene (reference sequence). The length of the CDR3 is 14 residues. The ends were cut back, 3 bases at V and 7 bases at J, with 14 bases in the middle. For the CDR3, the DNA is TGTGCCAGCAGCCATTTAGGGGCGACGAATACGCAGTATTTT. This translates into CASSHLGATNTQYF.

J is TRBJ1-2 and V is TRBV9; TRBD1 matches at 7 bases. In germline, CDR1 is SGDLS, CDR2 YYNGEE. The CDR3 is 15 amino acids. Trimming removed 4 bases from V and 7 bases from J; junction bases left unmatched: 13. The CDR3 region has the DNA TGTGCCAGCAGCCCGGCGACAGGGAGCCCCCCTGGCTACACCTTC. Its protein product is CASSPATGSPPGYTF.

CDR3 residues: CATSRPGTGMLHEQFF. CDR3 nucleotide sequence: TGTGCCACCAGCAGACCCGGGACAGGAATGCTCCATGAGCAGTTCTTC. The V call is TRBV15, the J call TRBJ2-1, with 8 bases that match TRBD1. Unmatched junction bases numbered 11, after V lost 2 bases and J lost 8 bases. Germline loops: CDR1 LNHNV, CDR2 YYDKDF (reference sequence). The length of the CDR3 is 16 residues.

This clone was seen only once. The chain couples TRBV10-2 to TRBJ2-1, with TRBD2 matching over 9 bases. The V gene's germline CDR1 is WSHSY and CDR2 SAAADI. Unmatched junction bases numbered 3, after V lost 4 bases and J lost 5 bases. The CDR3 runs 14 residues. The CDR3 reads CASSVQREDNEQFF. As DNA, the CDR3 is TGCGCCAGCAGTGTGCAGCGGGAGGACAATGAGCAGTTCTTC.

The rearrangement joins TRBV10-3 to TRBJ2-3; 11 nucleotides agree with TRBD2. The CDR3 spans 19 residues. The germline V gene encodes CDR1 ENHRY and CDR2 SYGVKD. V lost 0 bases to trimming and J lost 0 bases; unmatched junction nucleotides: 8. CDR3 DNA: TGTGCCATCAGTGAGTCCCTCGGGACTAGCGGTGCTAGCACAGATACGCAGTATTTT. Residues: CAISESLGTSGASTDTQYF.